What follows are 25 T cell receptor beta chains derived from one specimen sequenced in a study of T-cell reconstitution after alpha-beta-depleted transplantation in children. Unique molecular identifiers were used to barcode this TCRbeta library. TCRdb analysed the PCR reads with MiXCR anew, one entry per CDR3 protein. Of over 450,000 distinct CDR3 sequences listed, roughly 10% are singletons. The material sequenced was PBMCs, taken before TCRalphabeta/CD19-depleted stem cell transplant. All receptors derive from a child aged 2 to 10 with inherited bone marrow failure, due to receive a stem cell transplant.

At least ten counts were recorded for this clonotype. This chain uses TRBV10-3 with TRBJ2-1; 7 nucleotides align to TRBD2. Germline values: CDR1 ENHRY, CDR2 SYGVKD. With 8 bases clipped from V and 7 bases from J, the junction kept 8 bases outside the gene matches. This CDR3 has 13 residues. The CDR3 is CAILKAGANEQFF. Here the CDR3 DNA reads TGTGCCATCCTTAAGGCGGGAGCGAATGAGCAGTTCTTC.

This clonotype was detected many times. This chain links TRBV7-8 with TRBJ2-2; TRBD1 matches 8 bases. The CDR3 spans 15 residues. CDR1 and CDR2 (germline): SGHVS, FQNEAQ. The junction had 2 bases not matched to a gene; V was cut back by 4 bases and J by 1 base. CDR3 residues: CASSSGGRNTGELFF. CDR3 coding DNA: TGTGCCAGCAGCTCAGGGGGCAGGAACACCGGGGAGCTGTTTTTT.

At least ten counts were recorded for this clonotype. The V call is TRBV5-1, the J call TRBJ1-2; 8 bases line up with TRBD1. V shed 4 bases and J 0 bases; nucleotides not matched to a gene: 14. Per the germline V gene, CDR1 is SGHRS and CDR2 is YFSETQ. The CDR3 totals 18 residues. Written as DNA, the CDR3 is TGCGCCAGCAGCCCGAACCTCGGGACAGGCCGCACTAACTATGGCTACACCTTC. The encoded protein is CASSPNLGTGRTNYGYTF.

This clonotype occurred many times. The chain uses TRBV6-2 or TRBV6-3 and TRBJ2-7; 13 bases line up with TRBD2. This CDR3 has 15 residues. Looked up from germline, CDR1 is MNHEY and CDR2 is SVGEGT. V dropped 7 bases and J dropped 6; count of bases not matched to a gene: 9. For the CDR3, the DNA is TGTGCCAGCATTAATCTCGGACTAGCGGGAGTCGAGCAGTACTTC. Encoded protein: CASINLGLAGVEQYF.

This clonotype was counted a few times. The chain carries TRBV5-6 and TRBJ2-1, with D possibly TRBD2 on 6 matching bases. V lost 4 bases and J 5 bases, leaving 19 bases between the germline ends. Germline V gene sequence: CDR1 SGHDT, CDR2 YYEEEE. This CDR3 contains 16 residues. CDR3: CASSLGDFFQDNEQFF. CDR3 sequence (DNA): TGTGCCAGCAGCCTAGGGGACTTCTTCCAAGACAATGAGCAGTTCTTC. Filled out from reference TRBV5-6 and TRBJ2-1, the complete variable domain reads DAGVTQSPTHLIKTRGQQVTLRCSPKSGHDTVSWYQQALGQGPQFIFQYYEEEERQRGNFPDRFSGHQFPNYSSELNVNALLLGDSALYLCASSLGDFFQDNEQFFGPGTRLTVL.

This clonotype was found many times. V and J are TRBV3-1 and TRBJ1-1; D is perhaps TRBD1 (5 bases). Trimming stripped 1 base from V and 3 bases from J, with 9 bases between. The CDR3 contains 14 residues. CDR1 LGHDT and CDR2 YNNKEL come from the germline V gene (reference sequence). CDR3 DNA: TGTGCCAGCAGCCAAGTGGACACGGACACTGAAGCTTTCTTT. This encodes CASSQVDTDTEAFF.

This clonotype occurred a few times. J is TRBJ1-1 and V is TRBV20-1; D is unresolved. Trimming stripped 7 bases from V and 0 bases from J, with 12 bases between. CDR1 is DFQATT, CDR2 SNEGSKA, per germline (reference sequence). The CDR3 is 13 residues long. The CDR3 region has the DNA TGCAGTGTTGTCCAGGTAGTGAACACTGAAGCTTTCTTT. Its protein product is CSVVQVVNTEAFF.

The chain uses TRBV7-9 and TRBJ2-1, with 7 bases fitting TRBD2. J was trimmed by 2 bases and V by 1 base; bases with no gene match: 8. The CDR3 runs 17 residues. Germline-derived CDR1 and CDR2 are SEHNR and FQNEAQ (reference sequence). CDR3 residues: CASSLDQKLAAYNEQFF. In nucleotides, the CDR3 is TGTGCCAGCAGCTTAGACCAAAAGCTAGCGGCCTACAATGAGCAGTTCTTC.

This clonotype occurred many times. CDR3 coding DNA: TGTGCCAGCAGGCAGGCTCTGGGTCGGGAGCGGGACGGCTACACCTTC. It specifies CASRQALGRERDGYTF. This chain uses TRBV5-6 with TRBJ1-2; TRBD1 is a possible D gene (5 bases). Germline values: CDR1 SGHDT, CDR2 YYEEEE. V was shortened by 5 bases and J by 8 bases, with 25 bases between the two germline ends. This CDR3 contains 16 residues.

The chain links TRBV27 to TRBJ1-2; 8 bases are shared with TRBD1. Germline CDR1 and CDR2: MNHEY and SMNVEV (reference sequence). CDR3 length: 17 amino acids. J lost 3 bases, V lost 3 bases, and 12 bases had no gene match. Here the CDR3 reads CASSLSPTGESYYGYTF. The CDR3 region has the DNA TGTGCCAGCAGTTTGTCCCCGACAGGGGAGAGCTACTATGGCTACACCTTC.

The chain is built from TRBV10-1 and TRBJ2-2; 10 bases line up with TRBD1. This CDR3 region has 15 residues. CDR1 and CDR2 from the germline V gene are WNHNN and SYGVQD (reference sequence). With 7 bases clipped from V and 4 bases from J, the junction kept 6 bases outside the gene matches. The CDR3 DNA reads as TGCGCCAGCATGTCCGGGACAGGGGTCACCGGGGAGCTGTTTTTT. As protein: CASMSGTGVTGELFF.

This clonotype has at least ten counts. CDR3 sequence reads: CSDTGQGTNYGYTF. CDR3 nucleotides: TGCAGTGACACTGGACAGGGAACTAACTATGGCTACACCTTC. The chain is built from TRBV20-1 and TRBJ1-2; 8 bases fit TRBD1. From germline, CDR1 is DFQATT and CDR2 SNEGSKA (reference sequence). J gave up 0 bases and V 7 bases, and 7 bases lay outside the gene matches. This CDR3 spans 14 amino acids.

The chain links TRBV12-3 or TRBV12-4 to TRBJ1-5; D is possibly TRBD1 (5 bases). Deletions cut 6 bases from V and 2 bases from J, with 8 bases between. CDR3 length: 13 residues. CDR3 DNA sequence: TGTGCCAGCAGCGACAGCGGCAATCAGCCCCAGCATTTT. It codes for CASSDSGNQPQHF.

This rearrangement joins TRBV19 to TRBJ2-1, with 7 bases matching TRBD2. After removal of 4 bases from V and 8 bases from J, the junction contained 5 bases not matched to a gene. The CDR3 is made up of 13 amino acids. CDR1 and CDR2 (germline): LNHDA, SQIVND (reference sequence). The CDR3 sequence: CASSSGSLDEQFF. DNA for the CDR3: TGTGCCAGTAGTAGCGGGAGCTTGGATGAGCAGTTCTTC.

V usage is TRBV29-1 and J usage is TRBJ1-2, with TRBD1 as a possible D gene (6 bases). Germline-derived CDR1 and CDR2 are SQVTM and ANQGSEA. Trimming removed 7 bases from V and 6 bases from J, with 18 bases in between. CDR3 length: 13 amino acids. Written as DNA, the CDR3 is TGCAGCGCCGCAAAGGGGGGGGCCGATGGCTACACCTTC. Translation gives CSAAKGGADGYTF.

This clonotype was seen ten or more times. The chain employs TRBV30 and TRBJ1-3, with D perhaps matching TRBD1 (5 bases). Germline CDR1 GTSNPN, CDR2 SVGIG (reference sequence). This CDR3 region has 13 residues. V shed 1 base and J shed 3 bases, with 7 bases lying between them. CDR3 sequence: CAWSGTYGNTIYF. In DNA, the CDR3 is TGTGCCTGGAGTGGGACATATGGAAACACCATATATTTT.

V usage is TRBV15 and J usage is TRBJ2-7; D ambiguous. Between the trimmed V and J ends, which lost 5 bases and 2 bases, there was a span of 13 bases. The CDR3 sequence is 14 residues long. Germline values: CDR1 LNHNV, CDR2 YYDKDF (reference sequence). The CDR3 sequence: CATSRDSATYEQYF. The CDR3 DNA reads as TGTGCCACCAGCCGCGATTCCGCGACCTACGAGCAGTACTTC.

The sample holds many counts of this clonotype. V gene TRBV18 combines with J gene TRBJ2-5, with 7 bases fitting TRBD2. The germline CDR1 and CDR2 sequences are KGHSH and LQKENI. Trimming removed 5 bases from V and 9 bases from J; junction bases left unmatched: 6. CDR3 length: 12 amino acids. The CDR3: CASSWGREAQYF. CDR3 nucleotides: TGTGCCAGCTCATGGGGACGGGAGGCCCAGTACTTC.

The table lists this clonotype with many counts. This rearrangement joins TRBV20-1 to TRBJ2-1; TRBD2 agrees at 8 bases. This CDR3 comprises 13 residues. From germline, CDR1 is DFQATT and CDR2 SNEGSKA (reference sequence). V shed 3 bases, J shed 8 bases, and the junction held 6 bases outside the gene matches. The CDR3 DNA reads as TGCAGTGCTAGCGGGAGGGCGGTCGATGAGCAGTTCTTC. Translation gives CSASGRAVDEQFF.

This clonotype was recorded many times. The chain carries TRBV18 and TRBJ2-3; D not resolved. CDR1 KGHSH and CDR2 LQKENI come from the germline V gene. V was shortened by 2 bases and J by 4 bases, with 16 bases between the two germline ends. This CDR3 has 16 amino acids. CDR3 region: CASSPWVGSGSDTQYF. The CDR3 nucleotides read TGTGCCAGCTCACCATGGGTAGGATCGGGTTCAGATACGCAGTATTTT.

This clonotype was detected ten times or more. CDR3 protein: CASSLLEGQGGDTEAFF. The CDR3 bases are TGTGCCAGCAGCTTACTCGAGGGACAGGGGGGGGACACTGAAGCTTTCTTT. This chain connects TRBV7-9 to TRBJ1-1; 11 bases match TRBD1. The V segment lost 2 bases and the J segment 3 bases; nucleotides outside the gene matches: 8. Per germline, CDR1 SEHNR and CDR2 FQNEAQ (reference sequence). CDR3 length: 17 amino acids.

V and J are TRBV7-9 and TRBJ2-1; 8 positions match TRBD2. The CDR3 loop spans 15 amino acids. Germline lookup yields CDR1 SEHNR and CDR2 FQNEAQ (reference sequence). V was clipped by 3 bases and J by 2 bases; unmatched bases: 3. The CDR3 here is CASSFGGGTYNEQFF. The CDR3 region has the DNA TGTGCCAGCAGCTTCGGGGGGGGGACCTACAATGAGCAGTTCTTC.

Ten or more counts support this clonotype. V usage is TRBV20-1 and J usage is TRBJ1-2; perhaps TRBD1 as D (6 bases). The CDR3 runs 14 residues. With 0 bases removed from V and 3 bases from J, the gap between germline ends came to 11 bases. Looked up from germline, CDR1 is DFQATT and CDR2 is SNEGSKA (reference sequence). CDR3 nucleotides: TGCAGTGCTAGAGAACAGGGCAGCTACTATGGCTACACCTTC. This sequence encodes CSAREQGSYYGYTF.

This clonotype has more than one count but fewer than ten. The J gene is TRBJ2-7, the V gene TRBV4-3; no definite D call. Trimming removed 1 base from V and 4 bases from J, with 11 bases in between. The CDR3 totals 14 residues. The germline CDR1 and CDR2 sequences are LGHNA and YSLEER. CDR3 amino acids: CASSQARLGYEQYF. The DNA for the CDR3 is TGCGCCAGCAGCCAAGCGAGGCTTGGGTACGAGCAGTACTTC.

CDR3 sequence reads: CSLLISGTSYNEQFF. Written as DNA, the CDR3 is TGCAGCCTACTAATTAGCGGGACCTCCTACAATGAGCAGTTCTTC. The chain uses TRBV29-1 and TRBJ2-1, with 8 bases fitting TRBD2. The CDR3 is 15 amino acids. From germline, CDR1 is SQVTM and CDR2 ANQGSEA. The V and J ends lost 8 bases and 0 bases, in that order; junction bases with no gene match: 9.